Listed below are T cell receptor beta chains from one sample, sequenced in a study of shared clonotypes between healthy human individuals. Generated by immunoSEQ multiplex PCR, the TCRdb table keeps only in-frame clones and is missing some. The repertoire holds 2 million to 2.5 million clones, roughly 95% seen once, with around 0.13% in the top ten. The sequenced sample was naive CD4+ T cells sorted from blood. The source of these receptors is a man between 18 and 29 years old in good health. The CDR3 runs from the conserved cysteine through the conserved F or W. Each record gives: V gene, clone size, J gene, D gene, CDR3 protein, CDR3 DNA. A D gene is named only where the DNA matches it firmly. Some rows have no size entry. The others give once, few or many, or a class for an expanded clone.

>TRBV5-4|.|TRBJ1-2|.
CASAQEFNYGYTF
TGTGCCAGCGCCCAGGAATTCAACTATGGCTACACCTTC
>TRBV19|.|TRBJ1-1|.
CASSPGANTEAFF
TGTGCCAGTAGCCCGGGGGCCAACACTGAAGCTTTCTTT
>TRBV5-1|.|TRBJ1-4|TRBD1
CASSPPTGGGEKLFF
TGCGCCAGCAGCCCCCCGACAGGGGGCGGTGAAAAACTGTTTTTT
>TRBV10-1|.|TRBJ1-5|.
CASSESPGQPQHF
TGCGCCAGCAGTGAGTCACCGGGTCAGCCCCAGCATTTT
>TRBV6-5|.|TRBJ2-5|.
CASSRLRGETQYF
TGTGCCAGCTCTAGGCTAAGGGGGGAGACCCAGTACTTC
>TRBV27|once|TRBJ1-6|.
CASSPLSRGGGVSPLHF
TGTGCCAGCAGTCCTTTATCCAGGGGAGGTGGGGTTTCACCCCTCCACTTT
>TRBV6-5|.|TRBJ2-3|.
CASSYGPTDTQYF
TGTGCCAGCAGTTACGGGCCCACAGATACGCAGTATTTT
>TRBV5-1|.|TRBJ2-2|.
CASSLATVGTGELFF
TGCGCCAGCAGCTTGGCCACAGTTGGGACCGGGGAGCTGTTTTTT
>TRBV4-3|.|TRBJ1-2|.
CASSQEYTGAGKGYTF
TGCGCCAGCAGCCAAGAGTATACGGGGGCTGGTAAAGGCTACACCTTC
>TRBV5-1|.|TRBJ1-1|TRBD1
CASSLSPGGPTEAFF
TGCGCCAGCAGCTTGTCCCCAGGGGGCCCGACTGAAGCTTTCTTT
>TRBV7-9|.|TRBJ2-2|.
CASSLFRPANTGELFF
TGTGCCAGCAGCTTATTTCGCCCCGCGAACACCGGGGAGCTGTTTTTT
>TRBV30|.|TRBJ1-5|.
CAWNPGAGESNQPQHF
TGTGCCTGGAACCCCGGCGCCGGAGAAAGCAATCAGCCCCAGCATTTT
>TRBV6-5|.|TRBJ2-3|.
CASSRLDTQYF
TGTGCCAGCAGCCGACTAGATACGCAGTATTTT
>TRBV2|.|TRBJ1-5|.
CASRSEGQPQHF
TGTGCCAGCAGGAGCGAGGGCCAGCCCCAGCATTTT
>TRBV27|once|TRBJ2-2|.
CTSWESNTGELFF
TGCACCTCTTGGGAGAGTAACACCGGGGAGCTGTTTTTT
>TRBV30|.|TRBJ1-4|.
CACGQNEKLFF
TGTGCCTGTGGACAGAATGAAAAACTGTTTTTT
>TRBV6-1|.|TRBJ1-5|.
CASSERMAGPLGQPQHF
TGTGCCAGCAGTGAACGAATGGCAGGGCCCTTAGGTCAGCCCCAGCATTTT
>TRBV2|.|TRBJ2-1|TRBD2
CASSETLAGANEQFF
TGTGCCAGCAGTGAAACTCTAGCGGGAGCCAATGAGCAGTTCTTC
>TRBV18|.|TRBJ1-2|.
CASSRSQALGGGYTF
TGTGCCAGCTCACGATCCCAGGCATTGGGTGGTGGCTACACCTTC
>TRBV2|.|TRBJ1-5|.
CASSVRESQPQHF
TGTGCCAGCAGTGTCAGGGAAAGTCAGCCCCAGCATTTT
>TRBV5-1|.|TRBJ1-3|.
CASSPVGGSRNTIYF
TGCGCCAGCAGCCCGGTCGGGGGTTCAAGAAACACCATATATTTT
>TRBV28|.|TRBJ1-3|.
CASSFRGNTIYF
TGTGCCAGCAGCTTCCGGGGAAACACCATATATTTT
>TRBV4-1|once|TRBJ2-7|TRBD1
CASSQGGARGRPYEQYF
TGCGCCAGCAGCCAAGGTGGGGCAAGGGGGCGGCCCTACGAGCAGTACTTC
>TRBV29-1|.|TRBJ1-1|.
CSVDLGQNTEAFF
TGCAGCGTTGATCTGGGACAGAACACTGAAGCTTTCTTT
>TRBV19|.|TRBJ2-5|.
CASSMRPPQETQYF
TGTGCCAGTAGTATGCGGCCTCCGCAAGAGACCCAGTACTTC
>TRBV5-1|.|TRBJ2-2|TRBD1
CASSLSGGTGELFF
TGCGCCAGCAGCTTGTCAGGGGGCACCGGGGAGCTGTTTTTT
>TRBV2|.|TRBJ2-5|TRBD2
CASSAELAGEETQYF
TGTGCCAGCAGTGCGGAGCTAGCGGGGGAAGAGACCCAGTACTTC
>TRBV5-4|.|TRBJ1-1|.
CASSGGLGDTEAFF
TGTGCCAGCAGCGGCGGGCTCGGGGACACTGAAGCTTTCTTT
>TRBV7-8|.|TRBJ1-5|TRBD1
CASSLRDRGPYQPQHF
TGTGCCAGCAGCCTCCGGGACAGGGGACCCTATCAGCCCCAGCATTTT
>TRBV18|.|TRBJ2-3|.
CASSPGLTDTQYF
TGTGCCAGCTCACCAGGGCTTACAGATACGCAGTATTTT
>TRBV11-3|.|TRBJ2-1|TRBD2
CASSFGLAYNEQFF
TGTGCCAGCAGCTTCGGACTAGCCTACAATGAGCAGTTCTTC
>TRBV5-1|.|TRBJ2-2|.
CASSLETPNTEELFF
TGCGCCAGCAGCTTGGAGACTCCGAACACCGAGGAGCTGTTTTTT
>TRBV5-4|.|TRBJ2-6|.
CASRPQGTSGANVLTF
TGTGCCAGCAGGCCACAGGGCACCTCCGGGGCCAACGTCCTGACTTTC
>TRBV6-1|.|TRBJ1-3|.
CASMKEPTGNTIYF
TGTGCCAGCATGAAGGAGCCTACTGGAAACACCATATATTTT
>TRBV10-3|.|TRBJ2-7|TRBD2
CAISNLAGVDEQYF
TGTGCCATCAGTAACCTAGCGGGAGTTGACGAGCAGTACTTC
>TRBV10-3|.|TRBJ2-3|TRBD1
CAISEGQGWGNTQYF
TGTGCCATCAGTGAGGGACAGGGTTGGGGGAATACGCAGTATTTT
>TRBV5-1|.|TRBJ2-4|.
CASSLEGSVIQYF
TGCGCCAGCAGCTTGGAAGGGTCTGTCATTCAGTACTTC
>TRBV15|.|TRBJ2-7|.
CATSIAAAGPLEQYF
TGTGCCACCAGCATTGCCGCGGCGGGACCCCTCGAGCAGTACTTC
>TRBV5-4|.|TRBJ2-7|TRBD2
CASSLGGLAGSINEQYF
TGTGCCAGCAGCTTGGGGGGGCTAGCGGGGAGTATCAACGAGCAGTACTTC
>TRBV27|.|TRBJ2-7|TRBD2
CASRLAGAPSEGEQYF
TGTGCCAGCAGACTAGCGGGAGCCCCCTCGGAGGGCGAGCAGTACTTC
>TRBV2|.|TRBJ2-5|.
CASSDQAPRGETQYF
TGTGCCAGCAGCGACCAAGCCCCCCGCGGAGAGACCCAGTACTTC
>TRBV5-1|.|TRBJ2-5|.
CASSLFGVQETQYF
TGCGCCAGCAGCTTGTTCGGGGTCCAAGAGACCCAGTACTTC
>TRBV30|.|TRBJ1-1|.
CAWSTNTEAFF
TGTGCCTGGAGTACGAACACTGAAGCTTTCTTT
>TRBV10-3|.|TRBJ1-1|.
CAISESRAGYNFF
TGTGCCATCAGTGAGTCCCGAGCTGGGTACAATTTCTTT
>TRBV15|.|TRBJ2-5|.
CATSRDGLAGKETQYF
TGTGCCACCAGCAGAGATGGGTTGGCAGGGAAAGAGACCCAGTACTTC